This T cell receptor beta chain was documented in a study of shared clonotypes between healthy human individuals. Findings of the study overall: Clonotype sharing levels among donors were expected to vary with sequencing depth. The generation probabilities recorded for non-shared clonotypes fell below those of clonotypes shared by all four donors.

As concerns this clone: Its antigen is currently unknown.

Several immunoSEQ plates held equal portions of the genomic DNA taken from each subset. This table comes from immunoSEQ multiplex PCR, and its TCRdb copy is limited to in-frame clones, with some not included. The sample consists of 2,100,000 or so clones, around 95% of them appearing once. Germline CDR1 reads SGHRS; CDR2 reads YFSETQ. The CDR3 spans 17 residues. J gave up 4 bases and V 4 bases, and 12 bases lay outside the gene matches. The receptor was derived from a man in his late teens or twenties in good health. This sequence joins TRBV5-1 and TRBJ1-3; TRBD1 matches at 9 bases. The sequencing sample was made of naive CD4+ T cells sorted from blood. Subset given: CD45RA+ positively selected. The CDR3 protein is CASSHEQGARSGNTIYF. CDR3 nucleotides: TGCGCCAGCAGCCACGAACAGGGGGCGCGGTCGGGAAACACCATATATTTT.